The T cell receptor (beta chain) described here comes from a study of T cells after yellow fever vaccination (dated by TCRdb to about 2019). For the study in its entirety: The SMART-Seq v4 Ultra Low Input RNA kit was used to prepare libraries from fractions with low cell numbers. Bulk TCR alpha and beta repertoires were sequenced longitudinally to track T-cell clones before and after primary and booster YFV17D yellow fever vaccination. Two healthy male donors made up the cohort, one aged 18 to 29 years and the other aged 30 to 40 years. Blood was drawn at multiple timepoints before and after primary and secondary immunization, with bulk PBMC replicates and cell subsets isolated.

This specimen's treatment or condition label, per the study, means: live attenuated yellow fever vaccine strain. At each blood-draw timepoint, two biological replicates of bulk PBMCs were obtained. PBMCs were isolated from peripheral blood using a standard Ficoll-Paque protocol. TriZol was used to extract RNA from bulk PBMCs, CD4 and CD8 fractions, and dextramer-positive and dextramer-negative fractions. TCR cDNA was made using 5'RACE template switching, a step that added a universal primer site and unique molecular identifiers. cDNA synthesis was primed from both the TCR alpha and TCR beta constant segments. Library amplification involved two PCR steps, and the second step added sample barcodes and sequencing adapters. Sequencing of libraries was performed on Illumina HiSeq 2500 (2x100 bp) or NovaSeq (2x150 bp). In the original analysis: Reads were demultiplexed and collapsed into UMI consensus sequences with MIGEC, and V(D)J alignment was performed with MiXCR. Using edgeR on replicate PBMC samples, clonotypes were called vaccine-responding if FDR was below 0.01 and the log2 fold change was above 5 up to day 15. Each bulk clonotype received a CD4 or CD8 identity based on whether the sequenced CD4 or CD8 repertoire contained that clonotype at higher abundance. Using fastp trimming at Q25 and MiXCR clonotype assembly, TCRdb reanalyzed the public sequencing data and kept in-frame beta chains. Each entry is one CDR3 protein sequence, shown with its most common DNA and genes. The V and J calls were determined by TCRdb, not by the authors. This sample holds around 600,000 distinct CDR3 sequences; approximately 13% were observed only once. The ten biggest clones cover about 15% of the sample.

Results and caveats for the whole study, not just this receptor: Because abundant contaminating clonotypes from the bulk population could be contained in FACS-sorted repertoires, computational filtering was required. A small fraction of clonotypes showed up in both the CD4 and CD8 compartments, probably as a result of convergent recombination. The secondary T-cell response was found to be weaker but faster than the primary response, with a peak reached on day 5 rather than on day 15. Most clones expanded after primary vaccination were re-detected after the booster (almost 98% of CD4 and around 88% of CD8), suggesting broad memory maintenance. The study included only a couple of donors, which limits how far the findings can be generalized.

The CDR3, from cysteine to phenylalanine, totals 18 residues. The CDR3 DNA has 54 bases and is translated from base 1. V lost 4 bases and J lost 5 bases; the stretch between them is 21 bases long. The germline V gene gives CDR1 as LGHNA and CDR2 as YNFKEQ. In this sample, this clonotype turned up a few times. It lacks a known antigen. No much larger clone is present one base from it, and per-base qualities are unavailable. The sequences come from PBMCs, collected on the day of the yellow fever booster vaccination. This TCR derives from a man aged 25-40 years who received the YFV17D yellow fever vaccine. The sequence joins TRBV4-2 to TRBJ2-6; the D segment could be TRBD1, given 6 matching bases. CDR3 reads: CASSPDSLSSSRANVLTF. The DNA sequence is TGTGCCAGCAGCCCGGACAGCCTCTCCTCTTCCCGGGCCAACGTCCTGACTTTC.